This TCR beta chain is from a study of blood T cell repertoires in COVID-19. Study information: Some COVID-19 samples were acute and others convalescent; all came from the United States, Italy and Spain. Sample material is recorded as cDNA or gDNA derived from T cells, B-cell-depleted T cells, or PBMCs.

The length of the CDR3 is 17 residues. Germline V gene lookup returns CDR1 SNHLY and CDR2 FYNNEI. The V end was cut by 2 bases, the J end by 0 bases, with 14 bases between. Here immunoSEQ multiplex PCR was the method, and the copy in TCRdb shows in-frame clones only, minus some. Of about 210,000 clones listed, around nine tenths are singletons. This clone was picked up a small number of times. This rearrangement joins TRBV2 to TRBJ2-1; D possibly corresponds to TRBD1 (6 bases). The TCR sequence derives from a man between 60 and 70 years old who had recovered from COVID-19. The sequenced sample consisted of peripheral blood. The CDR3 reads CASSELLQGSSYNEQFF. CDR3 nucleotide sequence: TGTGCCAGCAGTGAACTTTTACAGGGTAGCTCCTACAATGAGCAGTTCTTC.